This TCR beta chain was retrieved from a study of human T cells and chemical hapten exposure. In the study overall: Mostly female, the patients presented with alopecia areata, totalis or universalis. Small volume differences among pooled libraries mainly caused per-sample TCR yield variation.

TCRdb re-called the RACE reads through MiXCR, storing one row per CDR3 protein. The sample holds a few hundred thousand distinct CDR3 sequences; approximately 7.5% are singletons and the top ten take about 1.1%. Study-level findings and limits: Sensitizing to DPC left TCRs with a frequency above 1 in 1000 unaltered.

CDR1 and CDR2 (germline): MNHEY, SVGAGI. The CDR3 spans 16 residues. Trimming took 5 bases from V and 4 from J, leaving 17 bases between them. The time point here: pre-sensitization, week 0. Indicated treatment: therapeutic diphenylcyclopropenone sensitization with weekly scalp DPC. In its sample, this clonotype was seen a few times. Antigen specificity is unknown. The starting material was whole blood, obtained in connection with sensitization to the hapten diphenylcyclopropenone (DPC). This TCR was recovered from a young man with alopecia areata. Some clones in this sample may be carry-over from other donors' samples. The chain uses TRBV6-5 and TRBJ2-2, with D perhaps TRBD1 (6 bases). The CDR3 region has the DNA TGTGCCAGCAGTCGCCGGGACACCGAATCCACCGGGGAGCTGTTTTTT. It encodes CASSRRDTESTGELFF.